A single T cell receptor beta chain is shown here with its context. Its cognate antigen is unknown. The data are from a study of shared clonotypes between healthy human individuals. Study results and caveats: A limitation of the genetic and exposure-history diversity represented arose from few donors.

Donors were Caucasian adults residing in Nashville, Tennessee, USA. Repertoires were generated with immunoSEQ multiplex PCR, while TCRdb's copy carries only in-frame clones and drops some. The table records 500,000 to 650,000 clones, around 78% of them present only once. The J segment lost 4 bases and the V segment lost 7 bases, leaving 14 bases of the junction unmatched. Germline assignment: CDR1 MDHEN and CDR2 SYDVKM. This CDR3 is 16 amino acids long. This receptor was identified in a woman between 35 and 50 years old in good health. Some clones in this sample may be carry-over from other donors' samples. Sequencing was carried out using PBMCs. This rearrangement joins TRBV28 to TRBJ2-7; 9 bases line up with TRBD1. The CDR3 nucleotides are TGTGCCAGCACCGAGCCCGGGACAGGGAAGGAGTACGAGCAGTACTTC. This encodes CASTEPGTGKEYEQYF. Combining the CDR3 with reference TRBV28 and TRBJ2-7 gives the whole variable domain DVKVTQSSRYLVKRTGEKVFLECVQDMDHENMFWYRQDPGLGLRLIYFSYDVKMKEKGDIPEGYSVSREKKERFSLILESASTNQTSMYLCASTEPGTGKEYEQYFGPGTRLTVT.